Below, 32 T cell receptor beta chains from the same sample are listed, as sequenced in a study of blood T cell repertoires in COVID-19. Profiled with immunoSEQ multiplex PCR; TCRdb holds only in-frame clones, not every one. The sample lists under 300,000 clones; nearly 85% were seen once. Sequenced: peripheral blood. The receptor source for this set is a human donor in a cohort sampled during active COVID-19.

In regard to this clone: One end of the junction is discordant with germline, which a read error may explain. The CDR3 is CASSYAASGGLYGQYF. In DNA, the CDR3 is TGTGCCAGCAGTTACGCCGCTTCAGGGGGTCTCTACGGGCAGTACTTC. V is TRBV6-5 and J is TRBJ2-7; the match to TRBD1 covers 7 bases. CDR1 and CDR2 (germline): MNHEY, SVGAGI. This CDR3 contains 16 residues.

The chain is built from TRBV12-5 and TRBJ2-4; 10 bases are shared with TRBD2. J lost 4 bases, V lost 0 bases, and 6 bases had no gene match. Germline CDR1 LGHNT, CDR2 FRNRAP. There are 17 residues in the CDR3. Written as DNA, the CDR3 is TGTGCTAGTGGTTTGGTAATTCTAGCGGGGGAGAAAAACATTCAGTACTTC. This codes for CASGLVILAGEKNIQYF.

This chain links TRBV19 with TRBJ1-5; D call uncertain. The CDR3 has 14 amino acids. The germline CDR1 and CDR2 sequences are LNHDA and SQIVND (reference sequence). V lost 2 bases and J 0 bases, leaving 5 bases between the germline ends. In nucleotides, the CDR3 is TGTGCCAGTAGTATACAACATAGCAATCAGCCCCAGCATTTT. Amino acid sequence: CASSIQHSNQPQHF.

The chain recombines TRBV3-1 (or the pseudogene TRBV3-2) with TRBJ2-2; 16 bases match TRBD2. The CDR3 loop spans 20 amino acids. Germline CDR1 LGHDT, CDR2 YNNKEL (reference sequence). The J segment lost 3 bases and the V segment lost 1 base, leaving 8 bases of the junction unmatched. CDR3 in amino acids: CASSQVFGTSGRGHTGELFF. The DNA for the CDR3 is TGTGCCAGCAGCCAAGTATTCGGGACTAGCGGGAGGGGTCACACCGGGGAGCTGTTTTTT.

As concerns this clone: Additional DNA sequences in this sample encode the identical CDR3. The V gene is TRBV12-3 or TRBV12-4, the J gene TRBJ2-7; D may be TRBD1 (5 bases). Trimming stripped 3 bases from V and 3 bases from J, with 6 bases between. This CDR3 region has 12 residues. The CDR3 DNA is TGTGCCAGCAGTTTGCAGGGCTACGAGCAGTACTTC. This translates into CASSLQGYEQYF.

The chain is built from TRBV12-2 and TRBJ2-1; the D call of TRBD2 is as the table states it, not checked on the DNA. TRBV12-2 has pseudogene status. The CDR3 covers 15 residues. The CDR3 DNA sequence: TGTGCAAGTCGCTCCCCTTGGACTAGCCACAATGAGCAGTTCTTC. Protein: CASRSPWTSHNEQFF.

V and J are TRBV6-2 or TRBV6-3 and TRBJ2-1; 13 nucleotides align to TRBD2. The V gene end was trimmed by 5 bases and the J gene end by 8 bases; junction bases not matched to a gene: 15. The germline CDR1 and CDR2 sequences are MNHEY and SVGEGT. This CDR3 has 18 residues. CDR3 DNA sequence: TGTGCCAGCAGTCCCCCCGCGAGGACTAGCGGGAGTTCGCATGAGCAGTTCTTC. Translation gives CASSPPARTSGSSHEQFF.

The chain is built from TRBV19 and TRBJ2-1, with 11 bases identical to TRBD2. The CDR3 is made up of 15 amino acids. Germline CDR1 and CDR2: LNHDA and SQIVND (reference sequence). The junction had 10 bases not matched to a gene; V was cut back by 8 bases and J by 7 bases. This chain's CDR3 is CASRVPGLAENEQFF. CDR3 bases: TGTGCCAGTCGAGTCCCGGGACTAGCGGAGAATGAGCAGTTCTTC.

As for this clone: Other DNA sequences in this sample translate to the same CDR3. The rearrangement links TRBV9 to TRBJ2-3; D is unclear. Trimming took 0 bases from V and 0 from J, leaving 5 bases between them. Germline V gene data show CDR1 as SGDLS and CDR2 as YYNGEE. The CDR3 consists of 14 residues. The CDR3 bases are TGTGCCAGCAGCGTAGCGGTTAGCACAGATACGCAGTATTTT. Translated: CASSVAVSTDTQYF.

This clone occurred a few times. The chain joins TRBV7-9 to TRBJ2-3; D is uncertain. The germline V gene encodes CDR1 SEHNR and CDR2 FQNEAQ (reference sequence). CDR3 length: 12 amino acids. The V end lost 2 bases, the J end lost 5 bases, and 5 bases lay between the germline ends. CDR3: CASSLTGDTQYF. Here the CDR3 DNA reads TGTGCCAGCAGCTTAACTGGAGATACGCAGTATTTT.

The chain's CDR3 is CSVGGIRGQATNEKLFF. CDR3 bases: TGCAGCGTTGGGGGGATTAGGGGGCAGGCAACTAATGAAAAACTGTTTTTT. The chain combines TRBV29-1 with TRBJ1-4; 7 nucleotides line up with TRBD1. Losses at the gene ends were 4 bases for V and 0 bases for J; bases not matched to a gene: 11. The CDR3 contains 17 residues. Germline CDR1 and CDR2: SQVTM and ANQGSEA. Full variable domain (remainder filled in from reference TRBV29-1 and TRBJ1-4): SAVISQKPSRDICQRGTSLTIQCQVDSQVTMMFWYRQQPGQSLTLIATANQGSEATYESGFVIDKFPISRPNLTFSTLTVSNMSPEDSSIYLCSVGGIRGQATNEKLFFGSGTQLSVL.

The rearrangement joins TRBV9 to TRBJ1-1; D is possibly TRBD1 (5 bases). Germline CDR1 reads SGDLS; CDR2 reads YYNGEE. The CDR3 has 14 amino acids. The ends were cut back, 3 bases at V and 5 bases at J, with 14 bases in the middle. CDR3 sequence reads: CASSARGVETEAFF. The CDR3 coding sequence is TGTGCCAGCAGCGCCCGGGGGGTGGAGACTGAAGCTTTCTTT. The full variable domain, its missing parts supplied by reference TRBV9 and TRBJ1-1, is DSGVTQTPKHLITATGQRVTLRCSPRSGDLSVYWYQQSLDQGLQFLIQYYNGEERAKGNILERFSAQQFPDLHSELNLSSLELGDSALYFCASSARGVETEAFFGQGTRLTVV.

This clone was detected only a few times. This chain uses TRBV6-6 with TRBJ2-3, with 12 bases identical to TRBD1. The CDR3 totals 16 residues. V was pared by 5 bases and J by 6 bases, with 9 bases of the junction left unmatched. CDR1 and CDR2 (germline): MNHNY, SVGAGI (reference sequence). The CDR3: CASSPWDRGLGDTQYF. The CDR3 DNA reads TGTGCCAGCAGTCCCTGGGACAGGGGGCTTGGGGATACGCAGTATTTT.

This clone was observed a few times. The rearrangement uses TRBV7-2 and TRBJ2-5, with D maybe TRBD2 (5 bases). Trimming removed 5 bases from V and 5 bases from J, with 18 bases in between. Germline V gene sequence: CDR1 SGHTA, CDR2 FQGNSA. The CDR3 is 15 residues long. The CDR3 is CASSIRDLLGETQYF. The CDR3 DNA reads TGTGCCAGCAGCATCCGGGATCTCCTCGGGGAGACCCAGTACTTC.

The chain is built from TRBV15 and TRBJ1-3, with D possibly being TRBD1 (6 bases). The V gene's germline CDR1 is LNHNV and CDR2 YYDKDF (reference sequence). The V gene lost 2 bases and the J gene lost 4 bases, with 15 bases spanning the gap. The CDR3 length is 16 residues. The DNA for the CDR3 is TGTGCCACCAGCAGATCTTCCGGACAGCGGGGAAACACCATATATTTT. It is translated as CATSRSSGQRGNTIYF.

V and J are TRBV7-2 and TRBJ2-3; 11 positions match TRBD2. After removal of 3 bases from V and 4 bases from J, the junction contained 3 bases not matched to a gene. The CDR3 covers 15 residues. Germline-derived CDR1 and CDR2 are SGHTA and FQGNSA. For the CDR3, the DNA is TGTGCCAGCAGCTTTCCGGGACTAGCGGCAGATACGCAGTATTTT. Its translation: CASSFPGLAADTQYF.

V is TRBV7-2 and J is TRBJ2-7; D might be TRBD1 (6 bases). CDR3 size: 16 residues. From germline, CDR1 is SGHTA and CDR2 FQGNSA. V dropped 5 bases and J dropped 1 base, with 18 bases sitting between them. CDR3 DNA: TGTGCCAGCAGCCCGAGCATCGACAGGAGTTCCTACGAGCAGTACTTC. Translated, it gives CASSPSIDRSSYEQYF.

V gene TRBV5-1 combines with J gene TRBJ1-1; TRBD1 agrees at 9 bases. There are 15 residues in the CDR3. Germline trimming cut 2 bases from V and 5 bases from J; bases unmatched to any gene: 7. CDR1 and CDR2 from the germline V gene are SGHRS and YFSETQ. The CDR3 reads CASSLTGTGITEAFF. The CDR3 DNA sequence: TGCGCCAGCAGCTTAACTGGGACAGGGATAACTGAAGCTTTCTTT.

This clone was detected a few times. CDR3 loop: CASSQASQVPPTDTQYF. Written as DNA, the CDR3 is TGTGCCAGCAGCCAAGCCAGCCAGGTACCTCCCACAGATACGCAGTATTTT. J is TRBJ2-3 and V is TRBV4-2; unclear D gene. The germline V gene encodes CDR1 LGHNA and CDR2 YNFKEQ. The V and J ends lost 1 base and 2 bases respectively, with 16 bases between them. The CDR3 runs to 17 residues.

The chain links TRBV19 to TRBJ2-5; TRBD2 is a possible D gene (6 bases). V was pared by 7 bases and J by 1 base, with 10 bases between. This CDR3 has 13 amino acids. Looked up from germline, CDR1 is LNHDA and CDR2 is SQIVND (reference sequence). For the CDR3, the DNA is TGTGCCAGTACGGCGGGATCCCAAGAGACCCAGTACTTC. This translates into CASTAGSQETQYF.

The chain couples TRBV6-5 to TRBJ1-1; tentative D call: TRBD1 (6 bases). V gave up 10 bases and J gave up 1 base, with 16 bases separating them. Germline values: CDR1 MNHEY, CDR2 SVGAGI. The CDR3 extends over 14 amino acids. The CDR3 DNA is TGTGCCACCCCGGGACACACTAAGAACACTGAAGCTTTCTTT. This codes for CATPGHTKNTEAFF.

This chain links TRBV6-2 or TRBV6-3 with TRBJ1-1; 9 nucleotides align to TRBD1. CDR1 and CDR2 (germline): MNHEY, SVGEGT. Trimming took 6 bases from V and 4 from J; bases not matched to a gene: 12. The CDR3 has 16 residues. The CDR3 bases are TGTGCCAGCAGCCATGGACAGGGGATTGTATTCACTGAAGCTTTCTTT. This codes for CASSHGQGIVFTEAFF.

The V gene is TRBV10-2, the J gene TRBJ2-7; possibly TRBD1 for D (6 bases). Germline loops: CDR1 WSHSY, CDR2 SAAADI. Between the trimmed V and J ends, which lost 2 bases and 0 bases, there was a span of 20 bases. This CDR3 comprises 18 residues. Here the CDR3 DNA reads TGCGCCAGCAGTGAGCGCCTGCAGGGGTTAAGGAGCTCCTACGAGCAGTACTTC. This encodes CASSERLQGLRSSYEQYF.

V usage is TRBV9 and J usage is TRBJ1-2; unclear D gene. The germline V gene encodes CDR1 SGDLS and CDR2 YYNGEE. With 0 bases removed from V and 8 bases from J, the gap between germline ends came to 17 bases. This CDR3 comprises 15 residues. CDR3: CASSVGLGLEEGYTF. Here the CDR3 DNA reads TGTGCCAGCAGCGTAGGATTAGGTCTCGAGGAGGGCTACACCTTC.

This clone was counted between two and nine times. V gene TRBV10-1 combines with J gene TRBJ2-2; the match to TRBD1 covers 12 bases. Germline V gene lookup returns CDR1 WNHNN and CDR2 SYGVQD (reference sequence). The CDR3 length is 15 residues. After removal of 5 bases from V and 7 bases from J, the junction contained 5 bases not matched to a gene. CDR3 sequence reads: CASSPGQGAVGELFF. The CDR3 region has the DNA TGCGCCAGCAGTCCGGGACAGGGGGCCGTCGGGGAGCTGTTTTTT.

The chain combines TRBV7-2 with TRBJ2-5; 11 positions agree with TRBD2. This CDR3 is 16 amino acids long. Looked up from germline, CDR1 is SGHTA and CDR2 is FQGNSA. V shed 3 bases, J shed 7 bases, and the junction held 10 bases outside the gene matches. The CDR3 DNA follows: TGTGCCAGCAGCTTGAGGCTAGCGGGAGGCGGTGGGACCCAGTACTTC. This encodes CASSLRLAGGGGTQYF.

This clone came up many times. The J gene is TRBJ1-5, the V gene TRBV27; a weak D match, TRBD1 (5 bases). The CDR3 loop spans 14 amino acids. Germline loops: CDR1 MNHEY, CDR2 SMNVEV (reference sequence). The V end lost 3 bases, the J end lost 4 bases, and 10 bases lay between the germline ends. CDR3 protein: CASSLGLQNQPQHF. The CDR3 nucleotides read TGTGCCAGCAGTTTGGGACTTCAAAATCAGCCCCAGCATTTT.

This chain connects TRBV19 to TRBJ1-5; no firm D call. CDR1 and CDR2 from the germline V gene are LNHDA and SQIVND (reference sequence). There are 13 residues in the CDR3. With 4 bases removed from V and 4 bases from J, the gap between germline ends came to 8 bases. The CDR3 DNA follows: TGTGCCAGTAGTAAAAGCTTTAATCAGCCCCAGCATTTT. Protein: CASSKSFNQPQHF.

V is TRBV7-9 and J is TRBJ2-2, with no clear D. Germline V lookup: CDR1 SEHNR, CDR2 FQNEAQ (reference sequence). V shed 5 bases and J shed 4 bases, with 5 bases lying between them. This CDR3 comprises 12 residues. The CDR3 loop reads CASSVLTGELFF. The CDR3 bases are TGTGCCAGCAGCGTCCTCACCGGGGAGCTGTTTTTT. Filled out from reference TRBV7-9 and TRBJ2-2, the complete variable domain reads DTGVSQNPRHKITKRGQNVTFRCDPISEHNRLYWYRQTLGQGPEFLTYFQNEAQLEKSRLLSDRFSAERPKGSFSTLEIQRTEQGDSAMYLCASSVLTGELFFGEGSRLTVL.

The table lists this clone with a few counts. The rearrangement joins TRBV27 to TRBJ1-5; a possible D gene is TRBD1 (6 bases). Trimming cost V 6 bases and J 6 bases, with 18 bases left between them. Per germline, CDR1 MNHEY and CDR2 SMNVEV (reference sequence). The CDR3 loop spans 15 amino acids. The CDR3 spells CASRPQRGISQPQHF. CDR3 bases: TGTGCCAGCAGACCCCAAAGGGGGATCAGTCAGCCCCAGCATTTT.

The rearrangement uses TRBV2 and TRBJ2-3; D possibly corresponds to TRBD1 (6 bases). The germline CDR1 and CDR2 sequences are SNHLY and FYNNEI. There are 14 residues in the CDR3. Trimming stripped 4 bases from V and 3 bases from J, with 11 bases between. In DNA, the CDR3 is TGTGCCAGCAGTGTAAGGACAGTAACAGATACGCAGTATTTT. Protein: CASSVRTVTDTQYF.

The chain couples TRBV19 to TRBJ2-7, with a possible D match to TRBD1 (5 bases). CDR3 length: 14 amino acids. V was clipped by 2 bases and J by 2 bases, with 10 bases between them. The germline CDR1 and CDR2 sequences are LNHDA and SQIVND (reference sequence). CDR3: CASSIQDIAYEQYF. The CDR3 DNA reads as TGTGCCAGTAGTATACAGGACATCGCCTACGAGCAGTACTTC.